Below, 19 T cell receptor beta chains from the same sample are listed, as sequenced in a study of blood T cell repertoires in COVID-19. Clones were sequenced by immunoSEQ multiplex PCR, and TCRdb holds only the in-frame ones, with some missing. The sample records about 170,000 clones, more than 75% being singletons. Specimen: peripheral blood. The origin of the receptors is a woman older than 75 with COVID-19, enrolled during active disease.

J is TRBJ2-5 and V is TRBV6-6, with 9 bases lining up with TRBD1. The CDR3 spans 16 residues. Germline assignment: CDR1 MNHNY and CDR2 SVGAGI (reference sequence). V lost 6 bases, J lost 5 bases, and 13 bases stayed unmatched. Here the CDR3 reads CASSRGQGIGEETQYF. The CDR3 nucleotides read TGTGCCAGCAGCCGGGGACAGGGTATCGGGGAGGAGACCCAGTACTTC.

This clone has just a few counts. CDR3 sequence reads: CASSIVSSSGGNEQFF. The CDR3 DNA is TGTGCCAGTAGTATAGTTTCGTCTAGCGGGGGCAATGAGCAGTTCTTC. The J gene is TRBJ2-1, the V gene TRBV19; 10 bases match TRBD2. The CDR3 extends over 16 amino acids. Germline loops: CDR1 LNHDA, CDR2 SQIVND (reference sequence). Trimming took 1 base from V and 6 from J; bases not matched to a gene: 6.

The chain joins TRBV7-2 to TRBJ2-7; 13 bases are shared with TRBD2. CDR3 length: 14 amino acids. Germline V CDR1 and CDR2: SGHTA, FQGNSA. Germline trimming cut 5 bases from V and 6 bases from J; bases unmatched to any gene: 4. CDR3 nucleotides: TGTGCCAGCAGCAAAGGACTAGCGGGAGTCGAGCAGTACTTC. It translates to CASSKGLAGVEQYF.

This clone was observed a single time. This chain connects TRBV6-5 to TRBJ2-2; no reliable D call. Germline-derived CDR1 and CDR2 are MNHEY and SVGAGI. V lost 2 bases, J lost 7 bases, and 5 bases lay in between. This CDR3 is 12 amino acids long. This CDR3 reads CASSYNGGELFF. The CDR3 DNA reads TGTGCCAGCAGTTACAACGGCGGGGAGCTGTTTTTT.

This clone was seen just once. This chain uses TRBV7-2 with TRBJ1-4; possibly TRBD1 for D (5 bases). Trimming left V 2 bases short and J 5 bases short, with 12 bases between. This CDR3 has 15 amino acids. Germline-derived CDR1 and CDR2 are SGHTA and FQGNSA. CDR3 amino acids: CASSLTAGGNEKLFF. CDR3 DNA: TGTGCCAGCAGCTTAACCGCGGGGGGGAATGAAAAACTGTTTTTT.

The chain uses TRBV2 and TRBJ2-5; TRBD2 matches 12 bases. Trimming took 5 bases from V and 5 from J; bases not matched to a gene: 6. The CDR3 sequence is 15 residues long. In germline, CDR1 is SNHLY, CDR2 FYNNEI. The CDR3 nucleotides are TGTGCCAGCAGTCTCCAGACTAGCGGGAGCGAGACCCAGTACTTC. This translates into CASSLQTSGSETQYF. Based on the CDR3 plus reference TRBV2 and TRBJ2-5, the full variable domain is EPEVTQTPSHQVTQMGQEVILRCVPISNHLYFYWYRQILGQKVEFLVSFYNNEISEKSEIFDDQFSVERPDGSNFTLKIRSTKLEDSAMYFCASSLQTSGSETQYFGPGTRLLVL.

The gene calls are TRBV6-5 and TRBJ1-1; 7 bases line up with TRBD1. The CDR3 is made up of 15 amino acids. The germline V gene encodes CDR1 MNHEY and CDR2 SVGAGI. V trimming: 4 bases; J trimming: 2 bases; junction bases outside the gene matches: 7. CDR3 DNA sequence: TGTGCCAGCAGTTCCTGGGGACAGCCCAACACTGAAGCTTTCTTT. The encoded protein is CASSSWGQPNTEAFF.

This clone was seen once. V usage is TRBV5-5 and J usage is TRBJ1-2; 8 bases align to TRBD1. The CDR3 is 13 amino acids. In germline, CDR1 is SGHKS, CDR2 YYEKEE (reference sequence). V lost 6 bases and J lost 9; bases outside the gene matches: 10. CDR3 in amino acids: CASNPGDRGRYTF. The CDR3 coding sequence is TGTGCCAGCAACCCCGGTGACAGGGGACGCTACACCTTC.

The chain uses TRBV4-3 and TRBJ1-6, with D unresolved. Trimming pared 0 bases from V and 10 bases from J, leaving 13 bases between. Germline V gene sequence: CDR1 LGHNA, CDR2 YSLEER. This CDR3 spans 15 amino acids. The CDR3 spells CASSQEVGEVSPLHF. The CDR3 region has the DNA TGCGCCAGCAGCCAAGAAGTCGGGGAGGTGTCACCCCTCCACTTT.

The chain has TRBV19 and TRBJ2-2, with TRBD1 matching 7 bases. J lost 0 bases, V lost 5 bases, and 6 bases had no gene match. Germline V gene lookup returns CDR1 LNHDA and CDR2 SQIVND (reference sequence). The CDR3 contains 16 residues. The CDR3 reads CASSSATGSNTGELFF. The DNA of the CDR3 is TGTGCCAGTAGTTCCGCGACAGGGTCGAACACCGGGGAGCTGTTTTTT. The full variable domain, rest sourced from reference TRBV19 and TRBJ2-2, is DGGITQSPKYLFRKEGQNVTLSCEQNLNHDAMYWYRQDPGQGLRLIYYSQIVNDFQKGDIAEGYSVSREKKESFPLTVTSAQKNPTAFYLCASSSATGSNTGELFFGEGSRLTVL.

This chain connects TRBV28 to TRBJ1-2; D call uncertain. The CDR3 has 13 residues. The ends were cut back, 5 bases at V and 8 bases at J, with 15 bases in the middle. Germline V gives CDR1 MDHEN, CDR2 SYDVKM. CDR3 amino acids: CASSHGLKEGYTF. The DNA of the CDR3 is TGTGCCAGCAGTCACGGATTAAAGGAGGGCTACACCTTC.

With respect to this clone: This CDR3 is also generated by other DNA sequences in the sample. This rearrangement joins TRBV19 to TRBJ1-5; 7 bases are shared with TRBD1. The trim removed 1 base at V and 5 bases at J, leaving 2 bases unmatched. From germline, CDR1 is LNHDA and CDR2 SQIVND (reference sequence). The CDR3 is made up of 14 amino acids. The CDR3, as DNA: TGTGCCAGTAGTATAGGGGACAGCTATCAGCCCCAGCATTTT. Amino acids: CASSIGDSYQPQHF.

The chain carries TRBV7-9 and TRBJ2-3; TRBD2 aligns across 9 bases. Germline lookup yields CDR1 SEHNR and CDR2 FQNEAQ (reference sequence). This CDR3 is 17 amino acids long. Losses at the gene ends were 5 bases for V and 6 bases for J; bases not matched to a gene: 15. As DNA, the CDR3 is TGTGCCAGCAGCCTTCCAACTAGCGGGCTCAATGGGGATACGCAGTATTTT. It encodes CASSLPTSGLNGDTQYF.

The chain recombines TRBV18 with TRBJ1-2; 8 bases align to TRBD1. This CDR3 comprises 16 residues. V gave up 3 bases and J gave up 4 bases; unmatched junction bases: 10. From germline, CDR1 is KGHSH and CDR2 LQKENI. The CDR3 region is CASSPTPGQALYGYTF. CDR3 nucleotides: TGTGCCAGCTCACCGACGCCGGGACAGGCCCTCTATGGCTACACCTTC. Variable domain in full (rest from reference TRBV18 and TRBJ1-2): NAGVMQNPRHLVRRRGQEARLRCSPMKGHSHVYWYRQLPEEGLKFMVYLQKENIIDESGMPKERFSAEFPKEGPSILRIQQVVRGDSAAYFCASSPTPGQALYGYTFGSGTRLTVV.

This chain joins TRBV24-1 and TRBJ1-2; unclear D gene. V lost 3 bases, J lost 2 bases, and 3 bases lay in between. There are 12 residues in the CDR3. Germline values: CDR1 KGHDR, CDR2 SFDVKD. CDR3 in DNA: TGTGCCACCAGTGATCTGAACTATGGCTACACCTTC. Its translation: CATSDLNYGYTF.

This chain's CDR3 is CATAQPGQGVTDTQYF. The CDR3 DNA is TGTGCCACCGCCCAACCGGGACAGGGAGTTACAGATACGCAGTATTTT. The rearrangement links TRBV24-1 to TRBJ2-3, with 9 bases lining up with TRBD1. Unmatched junction bases numbered 12, after V lost 9 bases and J lost 3 bases. This CDR3 is 16 amino acids long. Germline V CDR1 and CDR2: KGHDR, SFDVKD.

The V gene is TRBV3-1 (or the pseudogene TRBV3-2), the J gene TRBJ2-3; D is unresolved. This CDR3 comprises 14 residues. V lost 1 base and J lost 2, with 7 bases in between. CDR1 is LGHDT and CDR2 is YNNKEL in the germline V gene (reference sequence). The CDR3 nucleotides are TGTGCCAGCAGCCAAGTGCAGTTCACAGATACGCAGTATTTT. This codes for CASSQVQFTDTQYF.

This sequence joins TRBV11-2 and TRBJ2-7, with a possible D match to TRBD2 (5 bases). Germline CDR1 and CDR2: SGHAT and FQNNGV. The CDR3 spans 15 residues. With 3 bases removed from V and 0 bases from J, the gap between germline ends came to 12 bases. DNA of the CDR3: TGTGCCAGCAGCTTTGGGCTCACTAGCTCCTACGAGCAGTACTTC. This codes for CASSFGLTSSYEQYF.

The chain uses TRBV11-2 and TRBJ2-1, with 14 bases identical to TRBD2. The CDR3 runs to 17 residues. The ends lost 0 bases at V and 8 bases at J; junction bases unmatched: 6. Germline CDR1 reads SGHAT; CDR2 reads FQNNGV. As DNA, the CDR3 is TGTGCCAGCAGCTTAGAATCGGGACTAGCGGGAGCCGATGAGCAGTTCTTC. It encodes CASSLESGLAGADEQFF. Using reference TRBV11-2 and TRBJ2-1 for the parts outside the CDR3, the full variable domain is EAGVAQSPRYKIIEKRQSVAFWCNPISGHATLYWYQQILGQGPKLLIQFQNNGVVDDSQLPKDRFSAERLKGVDSTLKIQPAKLEDSAVYLCASSLESGLAGADEQFFGPGTRLTVL.